Listed here is a single T cell receptor beta chain. There are 15 residues in the CDR3. Unmatched junction bases numbered 4, after V lost 4 bases and J lost 5 bases. Germline V lookup: CDR1 SGHTS, CDR2 YDEGEE. This sample is drawn from a study of T cell changes during pregnancy in multiple sclerosis. This table comes from immunoSEQ multiplex PCR, and its TCRdb copy is limited to in-frame clones, with some not included. The sample has roughly 93,000 clones; approximately 90% are singletons. V gene TRBV5-8 combines with J gene TRBJ1-6; TRBD1 matches 9 bases. The sample consisted of peripheral blood, taken before pregnancy. This TCR came from a female donor with multiple sclerosis, enrolled in a pregnancy study. CDR3 sequence reads: CASSMGQGDNSPLHF. In DNA form, the CDR3 reads TGTGCCAGCAGCATGGGACAGGGAGATAATTCACCCCTCCACTTT. The full variable domain, with the rest looked up from reference TRBV5-8 and TRBJ1-6, is EAGVTQSPTHLIKTRGQQATLRCSPISGHTSVYWYQQALGLGLQFLLWYDEGEERNRGNFPPRFSGRQFPNYSSELNVNALELEDSALYLCASSMGQGDNSPLHFGNGTRLTVT.